This is a list of T cell receptor beta chains from one sample in a study of cytomegalovirus exposure and HLA in healthy donors. The assay was immunoSEQ multiplex PCR, and TCRdb's table has in-frame clones only and misses some. The record lists 60,000 to 100,000 clones, of which the ten most abundant hold approximately 4.6%. Sequencing was carried out using PBMCs. The source of these receptors is a man aged 30 to 39 in good health and CMV-seronegative. CDR3s include the opening cysteine and the closing phenylalanine or tryptophan. D genes are given only for firm matches.

v_call	d_call	j_call	cdr3_nt	cdr3_aa
TRBV11-3	.	TRBJ2-1	TGTGCCAGCAGAGACGAGGGGGATGAGCAGTTCTTC	CASRDEGDEQFF
TRBV5-4	.	TRBJ2-7	TGTGCCAGCAGCTTGTCAGATTACGAGCAGTACTTC	CASSLSDYEQYF
TRBV29-1	TRBD1	TRBJ2-1	TGCAGCGTTGAGGCCACAGGGGAACTCAACGACAATGAGCAGTTCTTC	CSVEATGELNDNEQFF
TRBV9	.	TRBJ1-2	TGTGCCAGCAGCTTTGAGTCTTCCTATGGCTACACCTTC	CASSFESSYGYTF
TRBV29-1	.	TRBJ1-4	TGCAGCGCAGGACGGGGGGGGCTTGGGGAAAAACTGTTTTTT	CSAGRGGLGEKLFF
TRBV10-3	TRBD2	TRBJ2-5	TGTGCCACCGCTTTTACTAGCGCAGAGACCCAGTACTTC	CATAFTSAETQYF
TRBV4-1	TRBD2	TRBJ2-3	TGCGCCAGCAGCTCATCCGGACTAGCGCGAGATACGCAGTATTTT	CASSSSGLARDTQYF
TRBV6-6	.	TRBJ1-4	TGTGCCAGCAGTTACTCGGAGGGGAGTGGGGAAAAACTGTTTTTT	CASSYSEGSGEKLFF
TRBV25-1	.	TRBJ2-5	TGTGCCAGCAGTGAGGACAGACATGAAGAGACCCAGTACTTC	CASSEDRHEETQYF
TRBV11-3	TRBD2	TRBJ2-1	TGTGCCAGCAGCTTAGTGCGGGGGGGGTCTGGTGAGCAGTTCTTC	CASSLVRGGSGEQFF
TRBV30	.	TRBJ2-7	TGTGCCTGGAGTAGCGGTCCCTACGAGCAGTACTTC	CAWSSGPYEQYF
TRBV18	.	TRBJ1-2	TGTGCCCCCTCGCCATACGCTCGGCTAATCCTAGCTAACTATGGCTACACCTTC	CAPSPYARLILANYGYTF
TRBV6-5	.	TRBJ2-7	TGTGCCAGCAGTTACTCGAGGGCTAGCCCGTCCTACGAGCAGTACTTC	CASSYSRASPSYEQYF
TRBV10-2	TRBD1	TRBJ2-7	TGCGCCAGCAGATCGACAGGGGGCTACGAGCAGTACTTC	CASRSTGGYEQYF
TRBV4-3	.	TRBJ2-7	TGCGCCAGCAGCCAAGATCGGCGCGGGTACGAGCAGTACTTC	CASSQDRRGYEQYF
TRBV2	TRBD1	TRBJ2-6	TGTGCCAGCATAGGGGGCCCGAAATCTGGGGCCAACGTCCTGACTTTC	CASIGGPKSGANVLTF
TRBV4-3	TRBD1	TRBJ2-7	TGCGCCAGCAGCCCCGCACGGACAGGTAGCTCCTACGAGCAGTACTTC	CASSPARTGSSYEQYF
TRBV29-1	TRBD1	TRBJ2-1	TGCAGCGTTGAATTACAGGGGGGCTCCTACAATGAGCAGTTCTTC	CSVELQGGSYNEQFF
TRBV9	.	TRBJ1-3	TGTGCCAGCAGCGTTGCCCCCCAGCAGGGATCGGGAAACACCATATATTTT	CASSVAPQQGSGNTIYF
TRBV7-9	TRBD2	TRBJ2-1	TGTGCCAGCAGGTTACTAGCGGGGGGGTCCAATGAGCAGTTCTTC	CASRLLAGGSNEQFF
TRBV5-1	.	TRBJ2-2	TGCGCCAGCAGCTTGGGGGCAGGCGGGACCGGGGAGCTGTTTTTT	CASSLGAGGTGELFF
TRBV9	TRBD2	TRBJ2-7	TGTGCCAGCAGCGCGGGGACTAGCGCTGCCTACGAGCAGTACTTC	CASSAGTSAAYEQYF
TRBV4-1	.	TRBJ2-3	TGCGCCAGCAGCCAAGATAGGGAGACTAGGGGCACAGATACGCAGTATTTT	CASSQDRETRGTDTQYF
TRBV6-5	.	TRBJ1-1	TGTGCCAGCAGTGCCCAGCGGGGCAGGAAAGCTTTCTTT	CASSAQRGRKAFF
TRBV18	.	TRBJ1-2	TGTGCCAGCTCACCAGAGGTAGCAGCGACGGTACTAAGCTACACCTTC	CASSPEVAATVLSYTF
TRBV7-2	.	TRBJ1-2	TGTGCCAGCAGCCCTCGACAGAGCTATGGCTACACCTTC	CASSPRQSYGYTF
TRBV28	TRBD2	TRBJ2-1	TGTGCCAGCAGTTCCGCCTTTGGGTTAGCGGGAGCAACTTTCAATGAGCAGTTCTTC	CASSSAFGLAGATFNEQFF
TRBV6-5	.	TRBJ2-7	TGTGCCAGCAGTTACTCGCCGACTCATCACGAGCAGTACTTC	CASSYSPTHHEQYF
TRBV5-4	.	TRBJ2-5	TGTGCCAGCAGCTTGTATGGGAGGAAGGAGACCCAGTACTTC	CASSLYGRKETQYF
TRBV27	TRBD1	TRBJ2-1	TGTGCCAGCAGTTTATCGCCTGGGACAGGGCTTAATGAGCAGTTCTTC	CASSLSPGTGLNEQFF
TRBV2	.	TRBJ2-5	TGTGCCAGCAGTGGAAACAGGGTAGGAGAGACCCAGTACTTC	CASSGNRVGETQYF
TRBV9	TRBD2	TRBJ2-1	TGTGCCAGCAGCGTAGCAGCGGGAGGTACCTACAATGAGCAGTTCTTC	CASSVAAGGTYNEQFF
TRBV5-1	.	TRBJ1-1	TGCGCCAGCAGCTTGGAGGGAGGGTCGAACACTGAAGCTTTCTTT	CASSLEGGSNTEAFF
TRBV7-2	.	TRBJ1-2	TGTGCCAGCAGCTTAGTCCCCGGGGGTGCGGGCGGCTACACCTTC	CASSLVPGGAGGYTF
TRBV6-5	.	TRBJ1-1	TGTGCCAGCACCAAGGCGACATTCATGAACACTGAAGCTTTCTTT	CASTKATFMNTEAFF
TRBV5-1	.	TRBJ2-1	TGCGCCAGCAGGGAGTCTCTCAATAATGAGCAGTTCTTC	CASRESLNNEQFF
TRBV27	.	TRBJ2-6	TGTGCCAGCAGTTTCTCCAGGGGGGCCAACGTCCTGACTTTC	CASSFSRGANVLTF
TRBV7-6	TRBD2	TRBJ2-3	TGTGCCAGCAGCTTAACTAGCGCTGCCACAGATACGCAGTATTTT	CASSLTSAATDTQYF
TRBV15	.	TRBJ1-1	TGTGCCACCTCCCTACTTATAAGGGGCACTGAAGCTTTCTTT	CATSLLIRGTEAFF
TRBV5-6	TRBD1	TRBJ1-5	TGTGCCAGCAGCGGGGGGACAGGTGTTCAGCCCCAGCATTTT	CASSGGTGVQPQHF
TRBV5-1	TRBD1	TRBJ1-2	TGCGCCAGCAGCTTCTCAGGGGGCGGCGGCTACACCTTC	CASSFSGGGGYTF
TRBV7-9	TRBD1	TRBJ1-1	TGTGCCAGCAGCCCCCTACAGGGGGCGAACACTGAAGCTTTCTTT	CASSPLQGANTEAFF
TRBV5-6	TRBD2	TRBJ2-7	TGTGCCAGCAGCTTGGGTAGCGGGAGGGCCGGGTACGAGCAGTACTTC	CASSLGSGRAGYEQYF
TRBV5-1	.	TRBJ2-3	TGCGCCAGCAGCCCTAGGACAGATCAATCTAGCACAGATACGCAGTATTTT	CASSPRTDQSSTDTQYF
TRBV11-3	TRBD2	TRBJ2-7	TGTGCCAGCAGCCTAGGACTAGCGGGTACCTACGAGCAGTACTTC	CASSLGLAGTYEQYF
TRBV11-3	TRBD2	TRBJ2-5	TGTGCCAGCAGCTATCCGGGACTAGCGGGAGAGGAGACCCAGTACTTC	CASSYPGLAGEETQYF
TRBV19	.	TRBJ1-2	TGTGCCAGTAGTATTGGTCCGGGGGGCTATGGCTACACCTTC	CASSIGPGGYGYTF
TRBV9	.	TRBJ2-7	TGTGCCAGCAGCGTAGGCGGGGTTAGCACCTACGAGCAGTACTTC	CASSVGGVSTYEQYF
TRBV6-6	TRBD1	TRBJ1-4	TGTGCCAGCAGTTACGGGACAGCAGTTAGGGAAAAACTGTTTTTT	CASSYGTAVREKLFF
TRBV5-1	.	TRBJ1-2	TGCGCCAGCAGCCCGGACAACAACTATGGCTACACCTTC	CASSPDNNYGYTF
TRBV2	TRBD2	TRBJ2-3	TGTGCCAGCAGCGGACTAGCGGGTACGGCAGATACGCAGTATTTT	CASSGLAGTADTQYF
TRBV29-1	TRBD1	TRBJ2-1	TGCAGCGTTGCGACAGGGAACGGCAATGAGCAGTTCTTC	CSVATGNGNEQFF
TRBV29-1	TRBD2	TRBJ2-1	TGCAGCGCCAGACTAGCGGGTCGCTCCTACAATGAGCAGTTCTTC	CSARLAGRSYNEQFF
TRBV11-2	.	TRBJ1-5	TGTGCCAGCAGCTCTGAGGGACAGCCCCAGCATTTT	CASSSEGQPQHF
TRBV19	.	TRBJ1-5	TGTGCCAGTAGTATAGCGGGGGGCTTCAATCAGCCCCAGCATTTT	CASSIAGGFNQPQHF
TRBV29-1	.	TRBJ1-1	TGCAGCGTTGAAAGGCCCAGGCGGGTAGCTTTCTTT	CSVERPRRVAFF
TRBV5-1	.	TRBJ2-5	TGCGCCAGTCAGGCCCCAGGGGGGAAGACCCAGTACTTC	CASQAPGGKTQYF